The next 8 T cell receptor beta chains were all read from a single sample in a study of blood T cell repertoires in COVID-19. The protocol was immunoSEQ multiplex PCR, while the TCRdb copy is restricted to in-frame clones and leaves out a portion. This sample carries about 350,000 clones, about nine tenths of them seen once, and the ten largest clones take around 9.9%. The sequencing sample was made of peripheral blood. The receptors stem from a man aged 25-45 years with COVID-19, enrolled during active disease.

This chain joins TRBV18 and TRBJ1-1, with TRBD1 identical over 8 bases. Trimming cost V 3 bases and J 7 bases; bases outside gene matches: 10. Germline V gene data show CDR1 as KGHSH and CDR2 as LQKENI. The CDR3 covers 15 residues. This CDR3 is CASSPDRAAFGEAFF. CDR3 nucleotide sequence: TGTGCCAGCTCACCGGACAGGGCGGCGTTTGGTGAAGCTTTCTTT. The full variable domain, completed using reference TRBV18 and TRBJ1-1, is NAGVMQNPRHLVRRRGQEARLRCSPMKGHSHVYWYRQLPEEGLKFMVYLQKENIIDESGMPKERFSAEFPKEGPSILRIQQVVRGDSAAYFCASSPDRAAFGEAFFGQGTRLTVV.

The chain couples TRBV9 to TRBJ2-3; the match to TRBD1 covers 7 bases. J gave up 2 bases and V 0 bases, and 6 bases lay outside the gene matches. The CDR3 runs to 16 residues. Germline V lookup: CDR1 SGDLS, CDR2 YYNGEE. This CDR3 is CASSVDAGTDTDTQYF. The DNA of the CDR3 is TGTGCCAGCAGCGTAGATGCTGGGACAGACACAGATACGCAGTATTTT.

The V and J genes are TRBV2 and TRBJ2-1; 8 bases are shared with TRBD1. Germline loops: CDR1 SNHLY, CDR2 FYNNEI. This CDR3 contains 14 residues. Losses at the gene ends were 7 bases for V and 7 bases for J; bases not matched to a gene: 9. The CDR3 loop reads CASMDRAFGNEQFF. The CDR3 region has the DNA TGTGCCAGCATGGACAGGGCGTTTGGGAATGAGCAGTTCTTC.

The gene calls are TRBV2 and TRBJ2-7; TRBD1 aligns across 9 bases. The CDR3 covers 14 residues. Trimming took 4 bases from V and 4 from J; bases not matched to a gene: 5. CDR1 is SNHLY, CDR2 FYNNEI, per germline. CDR3: CASSVQGQGYEQYF. CDR3 DNA: TGTGCCAGCAGTGTGCAGGGACAGGGTTACGAGCAGTACTTC.

V usage is TRBV6-5 and J usage is TRBJ2-7, with D perhaps matching TRBD2 (5 bases). The length of the CDR3 is 15 residues. Trimming cost V 8 bases and J 0 bases, with 17 bases left between them. The germline CDR1 and CDR2 sequences are MNHEY and SVGAGI. CDR3 coding DNA: TGTGCCAGCGGGGATAGAGGGTCTTACTCCTACGAGCAGTACTTC. Translation gives CASGDRGSYSYEQYF.

There are a few counts of this clone. The chain has TRBV4-1 and TRBJ1-2; 10 positions match TRBD1. Trimming at V came to 3 bases and at J to 7 bases, leaving 8 bases not matched to a gene. The germline gives CDR1 MGHRA, CDR2 YSYEKL. The CDR3 has 15 residues. Written as DNA, the CDR3 is TGCGCCAGCAGCCATTCGGACAGGGGGAGGGGTGGCTACACCTTC. As protein: CASSHSDRGRGGYTF.

This sequence joins TRBV7-3 and TRBJ2-5, with 15 bases identical to TRBD2. This CDR3 is built from 16 residues. The germline gives CDR1 SGHTA, CDR2 FQGTGA. Losses at the gene ends were 4 bases for V and 5 bases for J; bases not matched to a gene: 5. CDR3 nucleotide sequence: TGTGCCAGCAGCTGGGGACTAGCGGGGGGTCGGGAGACCCAGTACTTC. Amino acid sequence: CASSWGLAGGRETQYF.

V gene TRBV28 combines with J gene TRBJ1-2; D is uncertain. This CDR3 is built from 13 residues. The germline V gene encodes CDR1 MDHEN and CDR2 SYDVKM. Trimming cost V 1 base and J 8 bases, with 11 bases left between them. CDR3 region: CASSLFSEAGYTF. The DNA for the CDR3 is TGTGCCAGCAGTTTATTCTCAGAGGCCGGCTACACCTTC.